These 12 T cell receptor beta chains came from one sample sequenced in a study of chemoradiotherapy in HPV16-positive cancers. TCRdb's copy holds only in-frame clones and misses some; the assay was immunoSEQ multiplex PCR. The sample has about 32,000 clones, about 91% seen once. Sequenced material: blood, taken from a patient who underwent chemoradiotherapy. These TCRs come from a human donor with HPV-associated anogenital cancer.

The rearrangement links TRBV6-6 to TRBJ2-7, with TRBD2 matching 7 bases. V trimming: 2 bases; J trimming: 3 bases; junction bases outside the gene matches: 4. Germline CDR1 and CDR2: MNHNY and SVGAGI (reference sequence). This CDR3 is 14 amino acids long. The CDR3 spells CASSYGGSGYEQYF. DNA for the CDR3: TGTGCCAGCAGTTACGGCGGGAGTGGCTACGAGCAGTACTTC.

V usage is TRBV2 and J usage is TRBJ1-5; no firm D call. V dropped 1 base and J dropped 7 bases, with 11 bases sitting between them. From germline, CDR1 is SNHLY and CDR2 FYNNEI. This CDR3 comprises 14 residues. The CDR3 loop is CASSEGGGWQPQHF. As DNA, the CDR3 is TGTGCCAGCAGTGAAGGTGGAGGGTGGCAGCCCCAGCATTTT.

This chain uses TRBV11-2 with TRBJ2-5, with D perhaps TRBD2 (8 bases). V was clipped by 5 bases and J by 2 bases, with 21 bases between them. In germline, CDR1 is SGHAT, CDR2 FQNNGV. The CDR3 loop spans 17 amino acids. The CDR3 here is CASSPSLRGTRQETQYF. CDR3 bases: TGTGCCAGCAGCCCAAGCCTCAGGGGGACTAGACAAGAGACCCAGTACTTC.

The chain recombines TRBV28 with TRBJ1-5, with 7 bases that match TRBD1. The junction had 9 bases not matched to a gene; V was cut back by 6 bases and J by 4 bases. This CDR3 is 15 amino acids long. Germline V CDR1 and CDR2: MDHEN, SYDVKM. CDR3 sequence: CASRSGTENNQPQHF. The DNA for the CDR3 is TGTGCCAGCAGGTCCGGGACAGAGAATAATCAGCCCCAGCATTTT.

V gene TRBV6-5 combines with J gene TRBJ2-7, with 7 nucleotides matching TRBD1. Germline CDR1 is MNHEY and CDR2 is SVGAGI. V dropped 5 bases and J dropped 2; count of bases not matched to a gene: 3. CDR3 length equals 13 residues. DNA of the CDR3: TGTGCCAGCAGTAACAGGGGAACCTACGAGCAGTACTTC. Amino acid sequence: CASSNRGTYEQYF.

V and J are TRBV15 and TRBJ1-5; TRBD1 is a possible D gene (6 bases). V lost 3 bases to trimming and J lost 0 bases, with 12 bases between them. CDR1 and CDR2 from the germline V gene are LNHNV and YYDKDF (reference sequence). This CDR3 has 16 residues. The CDR3 DNA follows: TGTGCCACCAGCAGTGAACAGGGCCTTAGCAATCAGCCCCAGCATTTT. It is translated as CATSSEQGLSNQPQHF.

This clone was observed a handful of times. The genes are TRBV6-6 and TRBJ2-7; 8 bases are shared with TRBD1. V was clipped by 0 bases and J by 0 bases; unmatched bases: 4. This CDR3 is 16 amino acids long. Germline-derived CDR1 and CDR2 are MNHNY and SVGAGI (reference sequence). The DNA of the CDR3 is TGTGCCAGCAGTTACTCCCCAGGGGGCCTCTCCTACGAGCAGTACTTC. Its translation: CASSYSPGGLSYEQYF.

The V and J genes are TRBV2 and TRBJ2-3; maybe TRBD2 (6 bases). The CDR3 has 14 amino acids. V dropped 4 bases and J dropped 5 bases, with 13 bases sitting between them. The germline CDR1 and CDR2 sequences are SNHLY and FYNNEI. The CDR3 nucleotides are TGTGCCAGCAGTGTTTTGCGGGGAGGAGATACGCAGTATTTT. As protein: CASSVLRGGDTQYF.

The chain is built from TRBV6-1 and TRBJ2-3; no definite D call. V gave up 2 bases and J gave up 2 bases, with 11 bases separating them. Germline V lookup: CDR1 MNHNS, CDR2 SASEGT. The CDR3 has 15 residues. The chain's CDR3 is CASSETERATDTQYF. CDR3 DNA sequence: TGTGCCAGCAGTGAAACCGAGCGCGCCACAGATACGCAGTATTTT.

The V and J genes are TRBV7-9 and TRBJ2-6; D unresolved. The germline V and J ends were trimmed by 5 bases and 0 bases, with 8 bases remaining between them. This CDR3 is 15 amino acids long. CDR1 and CDR2 (germline): SEHNR, FQNEAQ (reference sequence). CDR3 bases: TGTGCCAGCAGCGCCCCTACCTCTGGGGCCAACGTCCTGACTTTC. Translating it yields CASSAPTSGANVLTF.

This chain uses TRBV27 with TRBJ1-1, with TRBD1 matching 7 bases. The V and J ends lost 0 bases and 9 bases, in that order; junction bases with no gene match: 10. CDR1 is MNHEY and CDR2 is SMNVEV in the germline V gene (reference sequence). The CDR3 spans 15 residues. The CDR3 is CASSLSAGQMYQAFF. The CDR3 nucleotides are TGTGCCAGCAGTTTATCGGCGGGACAGATGTACCAAGCTTTCTTT.

This clone was counted a single time. The J gene is TRBJ1-2, the V gene TRBV13, with D tentatively TRBD1 (6 bases). CDR1 is PRHDT, CDR2 FYEKMQ, per germline (reference sequence). Trimming removed 4 bases from V and 4 bases from J, with 16 bases in between. CDR3 length: 15 amino acids. The CDR3 protein is CASSSSRGAAYGYTF. The CDR3 DNA sequence: TGTGCCAGCAGCTCCAGTCGGGGGGCGGCCTATGGCTACACCTTC.